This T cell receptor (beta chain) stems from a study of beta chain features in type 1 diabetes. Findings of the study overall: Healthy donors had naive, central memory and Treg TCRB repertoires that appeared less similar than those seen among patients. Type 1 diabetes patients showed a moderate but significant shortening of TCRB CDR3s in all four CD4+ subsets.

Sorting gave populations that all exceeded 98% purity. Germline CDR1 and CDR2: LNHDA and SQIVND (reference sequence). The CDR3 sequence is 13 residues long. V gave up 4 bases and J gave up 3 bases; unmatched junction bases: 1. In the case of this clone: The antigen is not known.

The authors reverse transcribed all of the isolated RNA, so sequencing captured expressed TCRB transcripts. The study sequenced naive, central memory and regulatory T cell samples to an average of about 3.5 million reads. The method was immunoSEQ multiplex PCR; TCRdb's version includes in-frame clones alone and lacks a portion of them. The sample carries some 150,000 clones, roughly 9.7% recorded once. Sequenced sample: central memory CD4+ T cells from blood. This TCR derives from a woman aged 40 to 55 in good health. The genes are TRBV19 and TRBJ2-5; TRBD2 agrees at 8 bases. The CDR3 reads CASSNSGEETQYF. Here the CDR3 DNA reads TGTGCCAGTAGTAATAGCGGGGAAGAGACCCAGTACTTC.